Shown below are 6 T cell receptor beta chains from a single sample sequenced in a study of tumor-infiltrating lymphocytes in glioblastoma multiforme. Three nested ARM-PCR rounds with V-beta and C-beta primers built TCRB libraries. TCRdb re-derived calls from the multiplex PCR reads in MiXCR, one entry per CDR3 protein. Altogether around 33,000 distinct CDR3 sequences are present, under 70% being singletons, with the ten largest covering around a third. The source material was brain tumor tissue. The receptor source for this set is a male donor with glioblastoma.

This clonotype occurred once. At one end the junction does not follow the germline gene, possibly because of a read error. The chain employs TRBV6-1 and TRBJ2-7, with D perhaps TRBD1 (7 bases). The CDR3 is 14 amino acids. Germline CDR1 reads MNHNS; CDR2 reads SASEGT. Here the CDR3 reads CAGRGDEGTYEQYF. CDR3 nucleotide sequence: TGTGCCGGCAGGGGGGACGAAGGCACCTACGAGCAGTACTTC.

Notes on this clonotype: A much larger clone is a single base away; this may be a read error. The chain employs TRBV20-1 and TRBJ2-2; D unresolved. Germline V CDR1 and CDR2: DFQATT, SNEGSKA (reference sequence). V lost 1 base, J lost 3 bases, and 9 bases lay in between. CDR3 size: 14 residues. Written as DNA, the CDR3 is TGCAGTGCTAGAGTTGTGATACACACCGGGGAGCTGTTTTTT. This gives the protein CSARVVIHTGELFF.

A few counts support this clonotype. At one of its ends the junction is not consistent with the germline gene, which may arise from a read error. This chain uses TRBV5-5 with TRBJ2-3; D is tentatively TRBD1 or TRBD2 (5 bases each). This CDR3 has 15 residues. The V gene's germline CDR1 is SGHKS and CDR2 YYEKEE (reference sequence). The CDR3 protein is CASGLEPGLTDTQYF. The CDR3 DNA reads TGCGCCAGCGGCTTGGAACCAGGGCTCACAGATACGCAGTATTTT. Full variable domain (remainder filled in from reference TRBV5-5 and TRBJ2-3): DAGVTQSPTHLIKTRGQQVTLRCSPISGHKSVSWYQQVLGQGPQFIFQYYEKEERGRGNFPDRFSARQFPNYSSELNVNALLLGDSALYLCASGLEPGLTDTQYFGPGTRLTVL.

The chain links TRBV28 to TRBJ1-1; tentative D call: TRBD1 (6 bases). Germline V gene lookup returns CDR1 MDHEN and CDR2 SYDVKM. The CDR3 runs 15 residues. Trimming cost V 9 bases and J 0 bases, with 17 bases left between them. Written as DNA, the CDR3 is TGTGCCAGTAGTATCCCGGACAGCTTGAACACTGAAGCTTTCTTT. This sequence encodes CASSIPDSLNTEAFF.

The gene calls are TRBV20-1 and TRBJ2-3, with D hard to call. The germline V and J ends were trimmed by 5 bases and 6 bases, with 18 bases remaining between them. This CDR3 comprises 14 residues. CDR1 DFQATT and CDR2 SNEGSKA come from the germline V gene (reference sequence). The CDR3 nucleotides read TGCAGTGCTGAAAGGTCGGCCCGTCCGGATACGCAGTATTTT. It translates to CSAERSARPDTQYF.

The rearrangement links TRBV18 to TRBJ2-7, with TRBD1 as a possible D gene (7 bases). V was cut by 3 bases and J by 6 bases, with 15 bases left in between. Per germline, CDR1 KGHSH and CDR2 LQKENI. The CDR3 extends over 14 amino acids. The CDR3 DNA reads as TGTGCCAGCTCACCCACAGGGGTCGGGGGCGAGCAGTACTTC. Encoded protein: CASSPTGVGGEQYF.